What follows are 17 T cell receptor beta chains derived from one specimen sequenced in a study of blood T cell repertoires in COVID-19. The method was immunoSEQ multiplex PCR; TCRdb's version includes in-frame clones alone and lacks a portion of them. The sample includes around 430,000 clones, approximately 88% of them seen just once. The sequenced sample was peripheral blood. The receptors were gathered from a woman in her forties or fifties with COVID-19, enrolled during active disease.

CDR3 region: CASSQAYGTRYSPLHF. The DNA of the CDR3 is TGTGCCAGCAGCCAAGCTTATGGGACTCGATATTCACCCCTCCACTTT. This chain joins TRBV3-1 (or the pseudogene TRBV3-2) and TRBJ1-6; possible D gene TRBD1, 5 bases. Germline V gene data show CDR1 as LGHDT and CDR2 as YNNKEL (reference sequence). The CDR3 sequence is 16 residues long. Trimming stripped 1 base from V and 8 bases from J, with 15 bases between.

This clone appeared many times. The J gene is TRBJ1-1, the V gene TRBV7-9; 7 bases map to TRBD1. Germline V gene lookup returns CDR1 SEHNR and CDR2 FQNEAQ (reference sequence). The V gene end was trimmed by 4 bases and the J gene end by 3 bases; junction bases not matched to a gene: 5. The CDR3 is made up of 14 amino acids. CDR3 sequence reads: CASSSTGTDTEAFF. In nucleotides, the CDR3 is TGTGCCAGCAGCTCGACAGGGACTGACACTGAAGCTTTCTTT.

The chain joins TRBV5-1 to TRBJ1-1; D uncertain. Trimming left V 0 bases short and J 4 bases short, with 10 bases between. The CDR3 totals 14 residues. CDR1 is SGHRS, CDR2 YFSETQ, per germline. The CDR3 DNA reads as TGCGCCAGCAGCTTGGTGGAGGGTAGCACTGAAGCTTTCTTT. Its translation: CASSLVEGSTEAFF.

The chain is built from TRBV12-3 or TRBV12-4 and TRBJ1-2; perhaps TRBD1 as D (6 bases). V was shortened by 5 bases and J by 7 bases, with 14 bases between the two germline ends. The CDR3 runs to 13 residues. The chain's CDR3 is CASSEYPGAGYTF. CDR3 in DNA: TGTGCCAGCAGTGAATACCCAGGGGCTGGCTACACCTTC.

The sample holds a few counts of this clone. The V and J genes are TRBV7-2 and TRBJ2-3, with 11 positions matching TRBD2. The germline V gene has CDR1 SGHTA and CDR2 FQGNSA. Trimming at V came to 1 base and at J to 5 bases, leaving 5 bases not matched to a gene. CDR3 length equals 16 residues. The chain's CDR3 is CASSLVASGGLDTQYF. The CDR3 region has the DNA TGTGCCAGCAGCTTAGTGGCTAGCGGGGGGCTAGATACGCAGTATTTT.

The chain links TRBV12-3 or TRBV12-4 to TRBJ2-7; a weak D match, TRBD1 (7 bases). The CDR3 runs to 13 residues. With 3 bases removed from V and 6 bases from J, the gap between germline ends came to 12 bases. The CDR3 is CASSLEGASEQYF. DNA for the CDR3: TGTGCCAGCAGTTTGGAGGGGGCGAGCGAGCAGTACTTC.

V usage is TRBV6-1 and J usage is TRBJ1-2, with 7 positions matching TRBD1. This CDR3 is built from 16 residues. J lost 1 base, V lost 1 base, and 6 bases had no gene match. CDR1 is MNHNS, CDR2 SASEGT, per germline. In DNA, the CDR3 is TGTGCCAGCAGTGAAGAGGCAGGGGGAAGTAACTATGGCTACACCTTC. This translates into CASSEEAGGSNYGYTF.

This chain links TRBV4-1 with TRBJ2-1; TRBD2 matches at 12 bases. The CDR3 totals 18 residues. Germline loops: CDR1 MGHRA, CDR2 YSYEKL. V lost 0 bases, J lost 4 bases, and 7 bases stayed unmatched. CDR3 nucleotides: TGCGCCAGCAGCCAAGAGGCTAGCGGGGGGGCGTGGTACAATGAGCAGTTCTTC. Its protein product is CASSQEASGGAWYNEQFF.

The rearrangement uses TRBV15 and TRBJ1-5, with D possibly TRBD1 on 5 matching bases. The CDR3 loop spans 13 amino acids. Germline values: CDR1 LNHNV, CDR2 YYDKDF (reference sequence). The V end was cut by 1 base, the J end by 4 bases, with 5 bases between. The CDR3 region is CATSRGTNQPQHF. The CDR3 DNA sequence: TGTGCCACCAGCAGAGGGACAAATCAGCCCCAGCATTTT.

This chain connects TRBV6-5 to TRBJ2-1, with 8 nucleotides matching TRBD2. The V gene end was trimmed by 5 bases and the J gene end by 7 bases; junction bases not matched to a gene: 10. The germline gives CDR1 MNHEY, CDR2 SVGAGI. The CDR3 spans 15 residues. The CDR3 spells CASSPRSGGLNEQFF. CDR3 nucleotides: TGTGCCAGCAGTCCAAGGAGCGGGGGCTTAAATGAGCAGTTCTTC.

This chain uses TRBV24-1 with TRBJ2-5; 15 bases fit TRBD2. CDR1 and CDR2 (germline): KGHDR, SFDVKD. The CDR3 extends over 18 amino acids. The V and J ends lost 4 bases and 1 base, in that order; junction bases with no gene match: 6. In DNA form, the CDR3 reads TGTGCCACCAGTGAACCGGGACTAGCGGGGGGCCCCCAAGAGACCCAGTACTTC. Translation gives CATSEPGLAGGPQETQYF.

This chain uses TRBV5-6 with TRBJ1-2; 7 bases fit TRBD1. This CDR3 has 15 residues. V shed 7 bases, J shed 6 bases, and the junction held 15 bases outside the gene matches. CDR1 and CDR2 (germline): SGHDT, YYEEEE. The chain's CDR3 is CASLGSYRGQNGYTF. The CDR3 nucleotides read TGTGCCAGCTTGGGGAGCTACCGGGGACAGAATGGCTACACCTTC.

The chain's CDR3 is CASSTGHEQYF. The CDR3 DNA sequence: TGTGCCAGCAGCACCGGACATGAGCAGTATTTT. The chain joins TRBV3-1 (or the pseudogene TRBV3-2) to TRBJ2-3, with D possibly TRBD1 on 5 matching bases. Germline assignment: CDR1 LGHDT and CDR2 YNNKEL (reference sequence). Trimming removed 5 bases at V and 11 bases at J, with 11 bases between. This CDR3 region has 11 residues.

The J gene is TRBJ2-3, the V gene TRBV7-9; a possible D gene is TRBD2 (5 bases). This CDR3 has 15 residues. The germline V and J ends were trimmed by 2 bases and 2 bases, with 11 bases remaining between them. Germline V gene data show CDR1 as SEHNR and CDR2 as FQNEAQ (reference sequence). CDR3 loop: CASSLRAGDTDTQYF. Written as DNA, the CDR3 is TGTGCCAGCAGCTTAAGGGCCGGGGACACAGATACGCAGTATTTT.

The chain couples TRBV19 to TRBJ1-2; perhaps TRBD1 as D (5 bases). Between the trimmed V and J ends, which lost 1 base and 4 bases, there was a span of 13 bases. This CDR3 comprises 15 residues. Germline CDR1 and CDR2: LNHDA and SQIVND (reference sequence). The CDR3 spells CASSIVGVSSYGYTF. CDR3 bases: TGTGCCAGTAGTATAGTAGGGGTGAGCAGCTATGGCTACACCTTC.

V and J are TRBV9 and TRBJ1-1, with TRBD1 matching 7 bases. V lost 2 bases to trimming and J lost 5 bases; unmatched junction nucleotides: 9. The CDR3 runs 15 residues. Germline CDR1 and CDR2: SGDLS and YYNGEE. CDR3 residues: CASSVGTVGGTEAFF. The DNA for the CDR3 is TGTGCCAGCAGCGTGGGGACAGTCGGTGGGACTGAAGCTTTCTTT.

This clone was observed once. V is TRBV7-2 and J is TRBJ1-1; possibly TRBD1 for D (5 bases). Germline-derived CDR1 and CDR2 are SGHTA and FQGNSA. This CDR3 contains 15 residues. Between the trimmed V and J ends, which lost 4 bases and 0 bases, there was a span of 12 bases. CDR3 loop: CASSSSRTMNTEAFF. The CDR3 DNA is TGTGCCAGCAGCTCTTCACGGACAATGAACACTGAAGCTTTCTTT.